What follows are 27 T cell receptor beta chains derived from one specimen sequenced in a study of blood T cell repertoires in COVID-19. Profiled with immunoSEQ multiplex PCR; TCRdb holds only in-frame clones, not every one. The top ten hold about 6% of the sample, which has 310,000 or so clones, roughly nine tenths seen once. The sample was PBMCs or T cells enriched from blood (not recorded which). Receptors originate from a woman in her forties who had recovered from COVID-19.

The chain employs TRBV7-2 and TRBJ1-1, with TRBD1 as a possible D gene (6 bases). V lost 1 base and J 1 base, leaving 13 bases between the germline ends. Germline V gene data show CDR1 as SGHTA and CDR2 as FQGNSA. The CDR3 length is 16 residues. CDR3 in DNA: TGTGCCAGCAGCTTAGGAGGCCCAGGGGCGAACACTGAAGCTTTCTTT. Protein: CASSLGGPGANTEAFF.

The chain is built from TRBV18 and TRBJ2-2; weak D call: TRBD1 (5 bases). This CDR3 has 15 residues. Germline CDR1 is KGHSH and CDR2 is LQKENI. Trimming removed 3 bases at V and 7 bases at J, with 15 bases between. CDR3 in amino acids: CASSPPRGERGELFF. CDR3 in DNA: TGTGCCAGCTCACCCCCAAGGGGCGAGCGCGGGGAGCTGTTTTTT.

The chain employs TRBV10-3 and TRBJ1-5; D gene unclear. Per the germline V gene, CDR1 is ENHRY and CDR2 is SYGVKD. The CDR3 spans 12 residues. The V gene lost 10 bases and the J gene lost 4 bases, with 11 bases spanning the gap. The CDR3: CATGGGNQPQHF. The CDR3 bases are TGTGCCACGGGAGGAGGGAATCAGCCCCAGCATTTT.

The rearrangement links TRBV30 to TRBJ1-1; maybe TRBD1 (6 bases). CDR3 size: 12 residues. V gave up 7 bases and J gave up 5 bases, with 14 bases separating them. CDR1 and CDR2 (germline): GTSNPN, SVGIG (reference sequence). The CDR3 sequence: CASRTGWTEAFF. CDR3 sequence (DNA): TGTGCCTCCCGTACAGGGTGGACTGAAGCTTTCTTT.

The rearrangement uses TRBV18 and TRBJ2-4, with D hard to call. From germline, CDR1 is KGHSH and CDR2 LQKENI. Trimming cost V 4 bases and J 8 bases, with 15 bases left between them. This CDR3 is 14 amino acids long. CDR3 sequence: CASSRPPGLHIQYF. The CDR3 bases are TGTGCCAGCTCACGGCCGCCAGGTTTGCACATTCAGTACTTC.

This chain connects TRBV15 to TRBJ2-1; D call uncertain. Germline loops: CDR1 LNHNV, CDR2 YYDKDF (reference sequence). V shed 0 bases and J shed 5 bases, with 8 bases lying between them. CDR3 length: 14 amino acids. Here the CDR3 DNA reads TGTGCCACCAGCAGAGATCTCGTAGACAATGAGCAGTTCTTC. Translated: CATSRDLVDNEQFF.

The chain has TRBV5-4 and TRBJ2-7; 8 bases map to TRBD1. The V gene end was trimmed by 3 bases and the J gene end by 3 bases; junction bases not matched to a gene: 2. From germline, CDR1 is SGHNT and CDR2 YYREEE (reference sequence). The CDR3 loop spans 13 amino acids. The CDR3 protein is CASSYGQGYEQYF. For the CDR3, the DNA is TGTGCCAGCAGCTACGGACAGGGCTACGAGCAGTACTTC.

The genes are TRBV7-2 and TRBJ1-2; D gene ambiguous. Germline V gene sequence: CDR1 SGHTA, CDR2 FQGNSA. CDR3 length: 15 residues. With 5 bases removed from V and 4 bases from J, the gap between germline ends came to 17 bases. The CDR3 nucleotides read TGTGCCAGCAGCCAGACCGGGAACGGCGGCTATGGCTACACCTTC. Its translation is CASSQTGNGGYGYTF.

V gene TRBV6-2 or TRBV6-3 combines with J gene TRBJ1-4; weak D call: TRBD1 (6 bases). CDR3 size: 14 residues. Trimming took 4 bases from V and 5 from J, leaving 11 bases between them. Germline-derived CDR1 and CDR2 are MNHEY and SVGEGT. CDR3: CASSWGQDNEKLFF. The CDR3 DNA follows: TGTGCCAGCAGTTGGGGACAAGACAATGAAAAACTGTTTTTT.

This clone was counted only a few times. The chain carries TRBV7-2 and TRBJ2-3; 13 bases line up with TRBD2. This CDR3 has 19 amino acids. J was trimmed by 1 base and V by 1 base; bases with no gene match: 8. Germline V gene lookup returns CDR1 SGHTA and CDR2 FQGNSA. Here the CDR3 reads CASSLVTSGRGYGTDTQYF. CDR3 nucleotide sequence: TGTGCCAGCAGCTTAGTCACTAGCGGGAGGGGGTACGGCACAGATACGCAGTATTTT.

CDR3 loop: CASSPRTGHLTQYF. The CDR3 nucleotides are TGTGCCAGCAGCCCCAGGACAGGCCACCTCACGCAGTATTTT. The chain has TRBV7-3 and TRBJ2-3; 7 nucleotides align to TRBD1. J gave up 9 bases and V 5 bases, and 11 bases lay outside the gene matches. CDR1 is SGHTA, CDR2 FQGTGA, per germline. The CDR3 consists of 14 residues.

This clone is a singleton in its sample. The chain joins TRBV6-2 or TRBV6-3 to TRBJ1-5; tentatively, D is TRBD1 (6 bases). Per the germline V gene, CDR1 is MNHEY and CDR2 is SVGEGT. This CDR3 contains 13 residues. Trimming cost V 6 bases and J 8 bases, with 14 bases left between them. CDR3 DNA sequence: TGTGCCAGCAGCCTACAGGGAGGGGAGCCCCAGCATTTT. This translates into CASSLQGGEPQHF.

This clone has a handful of counts. The chain carries TRBV3-1 (or the pseudogene TRBV3-2) and TRBJ2-7, with a tentative D call TRBD2 (6 bases). Between the trimmed V and J ends, which lost 3 bases and 0 bases, there was a span of 12 bases. CDR3 length equals 15 residues. Germline V CDR1 and CDR2: LGHDT, YNNKEL (reference sequence). This CDR3 is CASSHDRGSSYEQYF. The CDR3 region has the DNA TGTGCCAGCAGCCATGACCGGGGGAGCTCCTACGAGCAGTACTTC.

The chain employs TRBV18 and TRBJ1-2; D is unclear. The CDR3 is 15 residues long. Germline loops: CDR1 KGHSH, CDR2 LQKENI. The ends were cut back, 1 base at V and 0 bases at J, with 9 bases in the middle. The CDR3: CASSPRADANYGYTF. The CDR3 region has the DNA TGTGCCAGCTCACCACGGGCAGACGCTAACTATGGCTACACCTTC.

The DNA of the CDR3 is TGTGCCAGCAGCTCCACCGGGATATTGGGGACAGATACGCAGTATTTT. It is translated as CASSSTGILGTDTQYF. The chain links TRBV5-4 to TRBJ2-3, with D possibly being TRBD2 (5 bases). There are 16 residues in the CDR3. V lost 3 bases, J lost 3 bases, and 17 bases lay in between. CDR1 is SGHNT, CDR2 YYREEE, per germline (reference sequence).

The V and J genes are TRBV16 and TRBJ2-7, with D possibly matching TRBD1 (5 bases). The germline gives CDR1 KGHSY, CDR2 FQNENV. CDR3 length: 16 amino acids. The V gene lost 0 bases and the J gene lost 1 base, with 13 bases spanning the gap. The CDR3: CASSQSKGHASYEQYF. CDR3 sequence (DNA): TGTGCCAGCAGCCAATCAAAGGGGCATGCATCCTACGAGCAGTACTTC.

This chain connects TRBV5-1 to TRBJ2-1, with D tentatively TRBD1 (5 bases). This CDR3 contains 15 residues. From germline, CDR1 is SGHRS and CDR2 YFSETQ. The ends were cut back, 0 bases at V and 4 bases at J, with 11 bases in the middle. The CDR3 region has the DNA TGCGCCAGCAGCTTGGAGTACAGGAGTTACAATGAGCAGTTCTTC. The encoded protein is CASSLEYRSYNEQFF. The variable domain in full, completed from reference TRBV5-1 and TRBJ2-1, reads KAGVTQTPRYLIKTRGQQVTLSCSPISGHRSVSWYQQTPGQGLQFLFEYFSETQRNKGNFPGRFSGRQFSNSRSEMNVSTLELGDSALYLCASSLEYRSYNEQFFGPGTRLTVL.

This chain links TRBV30 with TRBJ1-1, with 7 positions matching TRBD1. V shed 7 bases, J shed 1 base, and the junction held 6 bases outside the gene matches. The CDR3 extends over 13 amino acids. CDR1 GTSNPN and CDR2 SVGIG come from the germline V gene (reference sequence). Here the CDR3 DNA reads TGTGCCTCTCACTACAGGGGGAACACTGAAGCTTTCTTT. Its protein is CASHYRGNTEAFF.

This sequence joins TRBV7-9 and TRBJ2-1, with D perhaps matching TRBD1 (5 bases). The CDR3 spans 11 residues. V was trimmed by 6 bases and J by 12 bases, leaving 12 bases between them. CDR1 SEHNR and CDR2 FQNEAQ come from the germline V gene (reference sequence). CDR3 bases: TGTGCCAGCAGGGCAGGGTTGGGGCAGTTCTTC. It specifies CASRAGLGQFF. Full variable domain (outside the CDR3, taken from reference TRBV7-9 and TRBJ2-1): DTGVSQNPRHKITKRGQNVTFRCDPISEHNRLYWYRQTLGQGPEFLTYFQNEAQLEKSRLLSDRFSAERPKGSFSTLEIQRTEQGDSAMYLCASRAGLGQFFGPGTRLTVL.

In regard to this clone: The junction departs from the called germline gene at one end, perhaps through a read error. V gene TRBV11-2 combines with J gene TRBJ2-7; 12 positions match TRBD2. Looked up from germline, CDR1 is SGHAT and CDR2 is FQNNGV. This CDR3 has 13 amino acids. CDR3 amino acids: CASSLETSGSQDF. CDR3 sequence (DNA): TGTGCCAGCAGCTTGGAGACTAGCGGGAGCCAGGACTTC.

V and J are TRBV19 and TRBJ1-1; 7 bases are a match to TRBD1. The V gene's germline CDR1 is LNHDA and CDR2 SQIVND (reference sequence). V lost 5 bases, J lost 6 bases, and 12 bases stayed unmatched. This CDR3 is built from 15 residues. The CDR3 spells CASSGERGQYPEAFF. The CDR3 nucleotides read TGTGCCAGTAGTGGGGAAAGGGGGCAGTACCCTGAAGCTTTCTTT. Combining the CDR3 with reference TRBV19 and TRBJ1-1 gives the whole variable domain DGGITQSPKYLFRKEGQNVTLSCEQNLNHDAMYWYRQDPGQGLRLIYYSQIVNDFQKGDIAEGYSVSREKKESFPLTVTSAQKNPTAFYLCASSGERGQYPEAFFGQGTRLTVV.

The rearrangement uses TRBV11-2 and TRBJ2-3; 9 bases line up with TRBD1. The J segment lost 6 bases and the V segment lost 5 bases, leaving 9 bases of the junction unmatched. The CDR3 length is 15 residues. Germline V gene lookup returns CDR1 SGHAT and CDR2 FQNNGV. The CDR3 DNA is TGTGCCAGCAGCCCAGGGACAGGGACCGCGGATACGCAGTATTTT. Translated, it gives CASSPGTGTADTQYF.

This clone appeared a single time. The rearrangement links TRBV11-3 to TRBJ2-7, with TRBD2 matching 9 bases. This CDR3 comprises 13 residues. V shed 3 bases and J 3 bases; nucleotides not matched to a gene: 0. Germline CDR1 reads SGHNT; CDR2 reads YENEEA. CDR3 region: CASSFSGGYEQYF. The CDR3 coding sequence is TGTGCCAGCAGCTTTAGCGGGGGCTACGAGCAGTACTTC.

The chain uses TRBV10-2 and TRBJ2-5, with D possibly TRBD2 on 5 matching bases. CDR1 is WSHSY, CDR2 SAAADI, per germline. The CDR3 sequence is 14 residues long. V lost 8 bases and J 1 base, leaving 14 bases between the germline ends. DNA for the CDR3: TGCGCCAGCTCGGACTCCAGGACCCAAGAGACCCAGTACTTC. The encoded protein is CASSDSRTQETQYF.

The chain uses TRBV29-1 and TRBJ2-5, with 9 nucleotides matching TRBD2. Trimming cost V 4 bases and J 5 bases; bases outside gene matches: 5. The CDR3 is 13 amino acids. Per the germline V gene, CDR1 is SQVTM and CDR2 is ANQGSEA. This chain's CDR3 is CSVVAGVGETQYF. The DNA for the CDR3 is TGCAGCGTTGTAGCGGGAGTTGGTGAGACCCAGTACTTC.

A few counts support this clone. The rearrangement links TRBV5-4 to TRBJ2-3; the match to TRBD1 covers 8 bases. Germline V gene sequence: CDR1 SGHNT, CDR2 YYREEE (reference sequence). The junction had 3 bases not matched to a gene; V was cut back by 4 bases and J by 2 bases. The length of the CDR3 is 14 residues. The CDR3 DNA reads as TGTGCCAGCAGCCCGGGACAGGCCACAGATACGCAGTATTTT. Encoded protein: CASSPGQATDTQYF.

This clone was recorded only once. This sequence joins TRBV24-1 and TRBJ2-1; the match to TRBD2 covers 11 bases. This CDR3 has 14 residues. Germline values: CDR1 KGHDR, CDR2 SFDVKD. The V gene end was trimmed by 7 bases and the J gene end by 6 bases; junction bases not matched to a gene: 4. The CDR3 DNA is TGTGCCACCAGCGGACTAGCGGGCTCCAATGAGCAGTTCTTC. Protein: CATSGLAGSNEQFF.